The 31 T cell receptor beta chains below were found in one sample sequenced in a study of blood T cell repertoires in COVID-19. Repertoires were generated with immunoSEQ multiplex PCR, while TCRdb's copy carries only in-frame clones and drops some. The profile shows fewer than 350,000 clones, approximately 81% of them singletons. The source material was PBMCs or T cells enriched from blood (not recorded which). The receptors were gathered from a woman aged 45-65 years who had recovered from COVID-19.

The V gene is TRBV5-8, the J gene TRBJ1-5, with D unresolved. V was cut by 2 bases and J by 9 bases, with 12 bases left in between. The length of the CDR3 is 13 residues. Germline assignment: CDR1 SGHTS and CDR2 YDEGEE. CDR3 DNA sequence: TGTGCCAGCAGCTTACGTGGAGGAGGGCCCCAGCATTTT. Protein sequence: CASSLRGGGPQHF.

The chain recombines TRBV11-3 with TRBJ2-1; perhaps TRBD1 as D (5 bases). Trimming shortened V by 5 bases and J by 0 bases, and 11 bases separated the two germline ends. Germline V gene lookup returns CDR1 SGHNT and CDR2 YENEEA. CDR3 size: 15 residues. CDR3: CASSIDSSSYNEQFF. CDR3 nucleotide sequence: TGTGCCAGCAGCATCGACAGCAGCTCCTACAATGAGCAGTTCTTC.

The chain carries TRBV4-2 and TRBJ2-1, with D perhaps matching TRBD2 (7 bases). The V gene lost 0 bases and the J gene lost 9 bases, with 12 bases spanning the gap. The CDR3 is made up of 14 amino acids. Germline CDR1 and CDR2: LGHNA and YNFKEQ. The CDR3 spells CASSQDLGGLEQFF. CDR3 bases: TGTGCCAGCAGCCAAGATCTGGGGGGGCTTGAGCAGTTCTTC.

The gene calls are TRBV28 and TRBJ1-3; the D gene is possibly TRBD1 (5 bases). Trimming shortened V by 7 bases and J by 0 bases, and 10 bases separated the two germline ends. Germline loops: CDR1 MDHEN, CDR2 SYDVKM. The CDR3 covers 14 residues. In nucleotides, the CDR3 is TGTGCCAGCATTGGGGGGAGCTCTGGAAACACCATATATTTT. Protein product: CASIGGSSGNTIYF.

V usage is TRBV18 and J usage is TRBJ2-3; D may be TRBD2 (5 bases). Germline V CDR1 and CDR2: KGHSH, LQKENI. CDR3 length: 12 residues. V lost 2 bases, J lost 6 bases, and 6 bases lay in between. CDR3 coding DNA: TGTGCCAGCTCACCAGGCGGGGATACGCAGTATTTT. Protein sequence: CASSPGGDTQYF.

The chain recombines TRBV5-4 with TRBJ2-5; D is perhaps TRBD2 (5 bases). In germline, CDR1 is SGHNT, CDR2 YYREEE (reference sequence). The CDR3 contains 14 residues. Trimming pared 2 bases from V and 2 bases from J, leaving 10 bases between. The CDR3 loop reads CASSLGLEQETQYF. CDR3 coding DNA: TGTGCCAGCAGCTTAGGACTGGAACAAGAGACCCAGTACTTC.

The CDR3 coding sequence is TGTGCCAGTAGTATCGGGACAGGGCTTAGGAATCAGCCCCAGCATTTT. This gives the protein CASSIGTGLRNQPQHF. V usage is TRBV19 and J usage is TRBJ1-5; 9 positions agree with TRBD1. Germline-derived CDR1 and CDR2 are LNHDA and SQIVND (reference sequence). V dropped 3 bases and J dropped 4; count of bases not matched to a gene: 7. The CDR3 is made up of 16 amino acids.

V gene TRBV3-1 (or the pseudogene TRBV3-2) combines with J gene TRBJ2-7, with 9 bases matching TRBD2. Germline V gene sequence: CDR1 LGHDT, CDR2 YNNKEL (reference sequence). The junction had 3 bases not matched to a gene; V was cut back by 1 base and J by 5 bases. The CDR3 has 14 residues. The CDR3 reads CASSQASGNNEQYF. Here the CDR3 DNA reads TGTGCCAGCAGCCAAGCTAGCGGGAACAACGAGCAGTACTTC.

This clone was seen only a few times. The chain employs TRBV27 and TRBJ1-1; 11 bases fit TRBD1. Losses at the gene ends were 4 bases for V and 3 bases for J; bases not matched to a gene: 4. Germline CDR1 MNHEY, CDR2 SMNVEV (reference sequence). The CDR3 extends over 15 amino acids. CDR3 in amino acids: CASSWGTGGYTEAFF. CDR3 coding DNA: TGTGCCAGCAGTTGGGGGACAGGGGGGTACACTGAAGCTTTCTTT.

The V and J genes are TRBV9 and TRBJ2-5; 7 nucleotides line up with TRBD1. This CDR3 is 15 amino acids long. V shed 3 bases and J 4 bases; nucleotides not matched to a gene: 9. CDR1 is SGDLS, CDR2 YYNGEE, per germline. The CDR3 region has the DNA TGTGCCAGCAGCGCCGGGACAGTTGAGGGAGAGACCCAGTACTTC. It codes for CASSAGTVEGETQYF.

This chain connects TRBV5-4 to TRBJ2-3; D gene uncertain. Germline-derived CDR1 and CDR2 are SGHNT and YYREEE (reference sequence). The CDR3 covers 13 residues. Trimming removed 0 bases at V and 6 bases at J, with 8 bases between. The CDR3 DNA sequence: TGTGCCAGCAGCTTGGGCCGGTTCGATACGCAGTATTTT. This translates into CASSLGRFDTQYF.

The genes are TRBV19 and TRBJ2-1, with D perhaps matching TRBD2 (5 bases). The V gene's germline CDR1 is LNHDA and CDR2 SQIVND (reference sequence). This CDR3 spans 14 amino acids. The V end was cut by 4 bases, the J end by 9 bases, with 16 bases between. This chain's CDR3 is CASSTPGLAVEQFF. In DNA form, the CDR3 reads TGTGCCAGTAGTACTCCGGGCCTAGCTGTTGAGCAGTTCTTC. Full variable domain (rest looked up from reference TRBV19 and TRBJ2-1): DGGITQSPKYLFRKEGQNVTLSCEQNLNHDAMYWYRQDPGQGLRLIYYSQIVNDFQKGDIAEGYSVSREKKESFPLTVTSAQKNPTAFYLCASSTPGLAVEQFFGPGTRLTVL.

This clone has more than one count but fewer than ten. This CDR3 is CASSIRDSNSPLHF. DNA for the CDR3: TGTGCCAGTAGTATACGGGACAGCAATTCACCCCTCCACTTT. The chain is built from TRBV19 and TRBJ1-6; 7 positions match TRBD1. Germline V gene sequence: CDR1 LNHDA, CDR2 SQIVND (reference sequence). V lost 2 bases, J lost 7 bases, and 2 bases stayed unmatched. This CDR3 spans 14 amino acids.

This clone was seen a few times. CDR3 sequence (DNA): TGTGCCAGCAGCTTAGATAGTCTAGATCCCTTCCTTTCCTACAATGAGCAGTTCTTC. Its translation is CASSLDSLDPFLSYNEQFF. The genes are TRBV11-2 and TRBJ2-1; D not certain. With 0 bases removed from V and 1 base from J, the gap between germline ends came to 19 bases. CDR1 is SGHAT, CDR2 FQNNGV, per germline. This CDR3 has 19 amino acids.

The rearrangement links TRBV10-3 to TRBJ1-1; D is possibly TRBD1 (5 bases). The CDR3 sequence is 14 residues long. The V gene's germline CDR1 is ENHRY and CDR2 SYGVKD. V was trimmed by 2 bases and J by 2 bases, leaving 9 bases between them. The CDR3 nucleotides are TGTGCCATCAGTGAGCCAGGGCCAAACACTGAAGCTTTCTTT. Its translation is CAISEPGPNTEAFF.

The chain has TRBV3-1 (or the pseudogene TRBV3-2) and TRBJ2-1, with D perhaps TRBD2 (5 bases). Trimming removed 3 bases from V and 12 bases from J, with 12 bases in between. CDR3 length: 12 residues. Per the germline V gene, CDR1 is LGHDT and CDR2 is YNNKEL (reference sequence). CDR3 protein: CASSHPRGTQFF. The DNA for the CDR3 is TGTGCCAGCAGCCACCCCCGGGGAACGCAGTTCTTC.

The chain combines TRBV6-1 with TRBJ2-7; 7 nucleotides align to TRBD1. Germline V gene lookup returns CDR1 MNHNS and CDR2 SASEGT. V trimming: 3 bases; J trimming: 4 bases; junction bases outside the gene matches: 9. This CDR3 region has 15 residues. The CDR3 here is CASSDYATGFYEQYF. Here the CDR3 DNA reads TGTGCCAGCAGTGATTACGCGACAGGGTTTTACGAGCAGTACTTC.

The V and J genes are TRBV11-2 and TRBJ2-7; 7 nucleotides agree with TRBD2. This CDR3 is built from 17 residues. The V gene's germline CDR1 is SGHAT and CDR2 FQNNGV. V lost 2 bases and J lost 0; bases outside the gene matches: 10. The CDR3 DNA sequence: TGTGCCAGCAGCTTAACCATTAGCGGGTCAAACTCCTACGAGCAGTACTTC. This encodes CASSLTISGSNSYEQYF.

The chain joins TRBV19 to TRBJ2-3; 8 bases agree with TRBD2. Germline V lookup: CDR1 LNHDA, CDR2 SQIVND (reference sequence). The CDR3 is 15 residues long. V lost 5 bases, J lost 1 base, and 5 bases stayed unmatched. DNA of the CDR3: TGTGCCAGTAGTGAGATGACTAGCGGCACAGATACGCAGTATTTT. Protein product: CASSEMTSGTDTQYF.

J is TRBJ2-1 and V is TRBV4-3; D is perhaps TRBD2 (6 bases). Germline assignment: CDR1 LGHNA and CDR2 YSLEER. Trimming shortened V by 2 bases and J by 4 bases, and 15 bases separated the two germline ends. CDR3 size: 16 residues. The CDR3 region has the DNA TGCGCCAGCAGCCAAAACCGGGACTCCTTATACAATGAGCAGTTCTTC. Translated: CASSQNRDSLYNEQFF.

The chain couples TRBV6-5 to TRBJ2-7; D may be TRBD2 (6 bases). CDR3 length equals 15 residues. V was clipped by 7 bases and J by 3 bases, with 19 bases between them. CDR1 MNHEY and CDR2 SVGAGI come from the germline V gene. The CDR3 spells CASIRSGVRDYEQYF. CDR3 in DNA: TGTGCCAGCATCCGGAGTGGAGTGCGGGACTACGAGCAGTACTTC.

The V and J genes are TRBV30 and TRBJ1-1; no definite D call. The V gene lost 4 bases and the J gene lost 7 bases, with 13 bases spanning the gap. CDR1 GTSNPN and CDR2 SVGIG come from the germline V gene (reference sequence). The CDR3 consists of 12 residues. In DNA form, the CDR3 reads TGTGCCTGGACCCCGGTGGGGAGTGAAGCTTTCTTT. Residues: CAWTPVGSEAFF. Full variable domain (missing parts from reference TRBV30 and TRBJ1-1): SQTIHQWPATLVQPVGSPLSLECTVEGTSNPNLYWYRQAAGRGLQLLFYSVGIGQISSEVPQNLSASRPQDRQFILSSKKLLLSDSGFYLCAWTPVGSEAFFGQGTRLTVV.

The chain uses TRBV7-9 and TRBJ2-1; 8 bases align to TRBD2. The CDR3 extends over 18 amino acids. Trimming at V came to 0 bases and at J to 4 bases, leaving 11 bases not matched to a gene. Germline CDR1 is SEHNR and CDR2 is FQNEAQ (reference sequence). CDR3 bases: TGTGCCAGCAGCTTAGCGCTAGGCGGGGGGACCAGATACAATGAGCAGTTCTTC. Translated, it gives CASSLALGGGTRYNEQFF.

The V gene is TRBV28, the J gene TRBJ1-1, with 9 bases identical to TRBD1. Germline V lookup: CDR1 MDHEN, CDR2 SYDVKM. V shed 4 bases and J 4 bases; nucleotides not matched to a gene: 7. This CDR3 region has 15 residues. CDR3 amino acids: CASSSPRQGVTEAFF. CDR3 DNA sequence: TGTGCCAGCAGTTCACCCAGACAGGGGGTCACTGAAGCTTTCTTT.

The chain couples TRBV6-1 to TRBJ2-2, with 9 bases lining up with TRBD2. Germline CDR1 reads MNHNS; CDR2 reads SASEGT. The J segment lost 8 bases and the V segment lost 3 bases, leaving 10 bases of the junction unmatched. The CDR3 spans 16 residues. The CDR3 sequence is CASSETLAGPTGELFF. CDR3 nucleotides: TGTGCCAGCAGTGAGACACTAGCGGGCCCAACGGGGGAGCTGTTTTTT.

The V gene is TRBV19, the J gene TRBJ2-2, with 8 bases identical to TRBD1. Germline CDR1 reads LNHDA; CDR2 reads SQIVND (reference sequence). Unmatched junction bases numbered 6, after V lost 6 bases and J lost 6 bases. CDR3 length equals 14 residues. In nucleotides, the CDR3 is TGTGCCAGTAGAGGAGACAGGGGCTCCGGGGAGCTGTTTTTT. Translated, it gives CASRGDRGSGELFF.

CDR3 sequence (DNA): TGTGCCAGCAGCCCTCCGGAGTTCAATGAGCAGTTCTTC. Protein: CASSPPEFNEQFF. This sequence joins TRBV7-9 and TRBJ2-1; the D is unclear. The germline V and J ends were trimmed by 5 bases and 6 bases, with 11 bases remaining between them. Per germline, CDR1 SEHNR and CDR2 FQNEAQ (reference sequence). CDR3 length: 13 amino acids.

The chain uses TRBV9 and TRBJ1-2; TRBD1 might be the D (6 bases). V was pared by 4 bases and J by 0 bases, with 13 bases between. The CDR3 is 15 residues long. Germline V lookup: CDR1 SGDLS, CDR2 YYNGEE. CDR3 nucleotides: TGTGCCAGCAGCCCGAGGGGGGGGACTAACTATGGCTACACCTTC. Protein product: CASSPRGGTNYGYTF.

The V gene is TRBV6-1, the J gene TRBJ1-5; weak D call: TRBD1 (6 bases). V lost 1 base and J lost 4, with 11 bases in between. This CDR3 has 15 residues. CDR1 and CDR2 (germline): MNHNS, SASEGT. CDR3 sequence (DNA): TGTGCCAGCAGTGAAGTGGGGGCAGCAAATCAGCCCCAGCATTTT. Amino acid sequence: CASSEVGAANQPQHF.

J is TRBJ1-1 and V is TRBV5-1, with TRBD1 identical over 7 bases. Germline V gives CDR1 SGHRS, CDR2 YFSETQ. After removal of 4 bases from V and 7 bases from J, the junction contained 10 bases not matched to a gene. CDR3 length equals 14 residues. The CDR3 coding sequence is TGCGCCAGCAGCCTCGGGACAGTAATCAATGAAGCTTTCTTT. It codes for CASSLGTVINEAFF.

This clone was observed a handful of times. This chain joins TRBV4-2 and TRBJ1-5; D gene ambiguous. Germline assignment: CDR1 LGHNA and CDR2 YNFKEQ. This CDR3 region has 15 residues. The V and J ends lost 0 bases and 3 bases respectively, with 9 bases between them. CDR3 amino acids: CASSQDSSYNQPQHF. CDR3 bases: TGTGCCAGCAGCCAAGATTCCAGTTACAATCAGCCCCAGCATTTT.